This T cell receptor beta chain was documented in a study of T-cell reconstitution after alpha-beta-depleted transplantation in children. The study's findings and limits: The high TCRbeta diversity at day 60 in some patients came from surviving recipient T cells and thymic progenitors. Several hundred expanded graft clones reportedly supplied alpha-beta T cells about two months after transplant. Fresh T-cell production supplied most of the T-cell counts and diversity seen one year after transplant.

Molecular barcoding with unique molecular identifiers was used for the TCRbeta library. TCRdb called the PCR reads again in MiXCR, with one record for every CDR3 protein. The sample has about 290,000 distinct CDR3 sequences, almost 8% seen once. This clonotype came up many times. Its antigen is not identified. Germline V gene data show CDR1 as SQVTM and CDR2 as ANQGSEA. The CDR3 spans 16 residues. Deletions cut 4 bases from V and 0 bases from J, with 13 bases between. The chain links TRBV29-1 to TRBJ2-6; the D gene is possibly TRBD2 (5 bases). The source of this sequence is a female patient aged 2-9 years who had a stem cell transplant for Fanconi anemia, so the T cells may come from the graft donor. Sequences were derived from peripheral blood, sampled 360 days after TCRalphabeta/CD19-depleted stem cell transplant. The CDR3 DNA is TGCAGCGTTGCGACGGGATCTGGCTCTGGGGCCAACGTCCTGACTTTC. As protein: CSVATGSGSGANVLTF.